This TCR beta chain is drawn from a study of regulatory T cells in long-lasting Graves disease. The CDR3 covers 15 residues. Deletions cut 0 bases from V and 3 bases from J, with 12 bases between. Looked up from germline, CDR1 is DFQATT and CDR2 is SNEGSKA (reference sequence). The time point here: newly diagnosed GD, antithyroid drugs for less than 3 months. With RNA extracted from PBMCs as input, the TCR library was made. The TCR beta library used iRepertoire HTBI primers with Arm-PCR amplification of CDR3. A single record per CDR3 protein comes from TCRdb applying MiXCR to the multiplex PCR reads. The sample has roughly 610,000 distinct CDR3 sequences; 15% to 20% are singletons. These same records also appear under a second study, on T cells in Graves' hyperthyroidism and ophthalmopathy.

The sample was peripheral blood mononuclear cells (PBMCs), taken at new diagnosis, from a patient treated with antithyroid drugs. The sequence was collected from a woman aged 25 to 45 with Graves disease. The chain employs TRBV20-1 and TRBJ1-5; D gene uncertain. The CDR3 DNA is TGCAGTGCTAGAGATGTAGGGTTGGCCAATCAGCCCCAGCATTTT. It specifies CSARDVGLANQPQHF.